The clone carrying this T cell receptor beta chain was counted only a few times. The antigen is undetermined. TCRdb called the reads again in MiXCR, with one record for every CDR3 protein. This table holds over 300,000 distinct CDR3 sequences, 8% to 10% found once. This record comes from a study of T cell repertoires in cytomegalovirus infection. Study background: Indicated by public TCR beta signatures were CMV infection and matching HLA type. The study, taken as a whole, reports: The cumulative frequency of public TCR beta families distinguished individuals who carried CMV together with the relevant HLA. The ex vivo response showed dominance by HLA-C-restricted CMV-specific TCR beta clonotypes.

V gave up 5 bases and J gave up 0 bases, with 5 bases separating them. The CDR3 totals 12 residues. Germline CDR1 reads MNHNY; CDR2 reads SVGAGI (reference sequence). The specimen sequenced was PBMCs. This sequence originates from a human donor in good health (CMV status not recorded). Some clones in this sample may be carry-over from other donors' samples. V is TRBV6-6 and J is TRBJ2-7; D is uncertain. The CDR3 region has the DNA TGTGCCAGCAGTGACACCTCCTACGAGCAGTACTTC. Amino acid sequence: CASSDTSYEQYF.